The next 26 T cell receptor beta chains were all read from a single sample in a study of regulatory T cells in long-lasting Graves disease. Time point defined: persistent/refractory GD, antithyroid drugs over 5 years with positive TRAb. Isolated PBMC RNA provided the starting material for the TCR library. In building TCR beta libraries, iRepertoire HTBI primers were used together with Arm-PCR of CDR3 regions. TCRdb independently ran MiXCR on the multiplex PCR reads; one entry per CDR3 protein. The table includes over 450,000 distinct CDR3 sequences, roughly 21% detected once. The sequencing used peripheral blood mononuclear cells (PBMCs), collected when the disease was refractory, from a patient treated with antithyroid drugs. These receptors were collected from a female donor with Graves disease.

The chain recombines TRBV5-1 with TRBJ2-7, with 8 bases identical to TRBD1. V shed 3 bases, J shed 0 bases, and the junction held 5 bases outside the gene matches. Germline values: CDR1 SGHRS, CDR2 YFSETQ. The CDR3 runs 15 residues. This CDR3 reads CASSSGQASSYEQYF. The DNA for the CDR3 is TGCGCCAGCAGCTCGGGACAGGCAAGCTCCTACGAGCAGTACTTC. Drawing the rest from reference TRBV5-1 and TRBJ2-7, the complete variable domain is KAGVTQTPRYLIKTRGQQVTLSCSPISGHRSVSWYQQTPGQGLQFLFEYFSETQRNKGNFPGRFSGRQFSNSRSEMNVSTLELGDSALYLCASSSGQASSYEQYFGPGTRLTVT.

This clonotype came up a few times. The chain has TRBV29-1 and TRBJ2-7; 8 bases line up with TRBD1. This CDR3 is 14 amino acids long. The germline V gene has CDR1 SQVTM and CDR2 ANQGSEA. With V trimmed by 4 bases and J by 3 bases, 8 bases remained unmatched. The CDR3 spells CSVAGGQNNYEQYF. The CDR3 region has the DNA TGCAGCGTTGCAGGGGGCCAGAACAACTACGAGCAGTACTTC.

The count of this clonotype is one. The V gene is TRBV30, the J gene TRBJ1-5, with 7 bases aligning to TRBD1. The trim removed 5 bases at V and 9 bases at J, leaving 10 bases unmatched. Germline V gene sequence: CDR1 GTSNPN, CDR2 SVGIG (reference sequence). The CDR3 totals 13 residues. CDR3 bases: TGTGCCTGGGACGGACAGGCCGGGGGGCCCCAGCATTTT. This translates into CAWDGQAGGPQHF. Using reference TRBV30 and TRBJ1-5 for the parts outside the CDR3, the full variable domain is SQTIHQWPATLVQPVGSPLSLECTVEGTSNPNLYWYRQAAGRGLQLLFYSVGIGQISSEVPQNLSASRPQDRQFILSSKKLLLSDSGFYLCAWDGQAGGPQHFGDGTRLSIL.

This chain joins TRBV10-3 and TRBJ2-2; possibly TRBD1 for D (6 bases). CDR3 length: 14 amino acids. V was trimmed by 10 bases and J by 4 bases, leaving 16 bases between them. The germline gives CDR1 ENHRY, CDR2 SYGVKD. CDR3 in DNA: TGTGCCACTGAACAGGGTAGTAGCACCGGGGAGCTGTTTTTT. Its protein product is CATEQGSSTGELFF.

In this sample, this clonotype turned up many times. The chain carries TRBV12-3 or TRBV12-4 and TRBJ1-2, with D unresolved. This CDR3 is 13 amino acids long. Trimming removed 5 bases at V and 7 bases at J, with 14 bases between. This CDR3 reads CASSRTRLGGYTF. The CDR3, as DNA: TGTGCCAGCAGTCGCACCCGCTTGGGTGGCTACACCTTC.

The sample holds one count of this clonotype. The chain is built from TRBV28 and TRBJ1-5, with unresolved D. This CDR3 contains 15 residues. V lost 3 bases, J lost 0 bases, and 9 bases lay in between. Germline V CDR1 and CDR2: MDHEN, SYDVKM. The CDR3 spells CASSFYRNSNQPQHF. The CDR3 bases are TGTGCCAGCAGTTTCTATCGCAATAGCAATCAGCCCCAGCATTTT.

This clonotype was found a few times. This chain links TRBV12-3 or TRBV12-4 with TRBJ1-2, with a tentative D call TRBD1 (6 bases). This CDR3 comprises 16 residues. V lost 6 bases and J lost 0, with 17 bases in between. This CDR3 is CASSPQGPITNYGYTF. In nucleotides, the CDR3 is TGTGCCAGCAGCCCCCAGGGGCCTATAACTAACTATGGCTACACCTTC.

The chain links TRBV6-9 to TRBJ2-2, with TRBD1 identical over 11 bases. Germline V gene lookup returns CDR1 MNHGY and CDR2 SVAAGI. V shed 3 bases, J shed 4 bases, and the junction held 10 bases outside the gene matches. The length of the CDR3 is 18 residues. The CDR3 spells CASSYSNPGTGGTGELFF. The CDR3 nucleotides are TGTGCCAGCAGTTACTCGAACCCCGGGACAGGGGGCACCGGGGAGCTGTTTTTT.

A remark on this clonotype: A much larger clone lies one base from this, so it may be a read error. V and J are TRBV6-1 and TRBJ2-7; possibly TRBD1 for D (5 bases). The CDR3 length is 14 residues. Per the germline V gene, CDR1 is MNHNS and CDR2 is SASEGT. CDR3: CDSSEWAGYDEQYF. In DNA, the CDR3 is TGTGACAGCAGTGAATGGGCAGGGTATGACGAGCAGTACTTC.

This chain joins TRBV20-1 and TRBJ2-1; 13 bases align to TRBD2. Germline V gene data show CDR1 as DFQATT and CDR2 as SNEGSKA (reference sequence). The CDR3 runs 15 residues. Germline trimming cut 6 bases from V and 8 bases from J; bases unmatched to any gene: 10. DNA of the CDR3: TGCAGTGCCGAACCCGGGACTAGCGGGGTCCATGAGCAGTTCTTC. This gives the protein CSAEPGTSGVHEQFF.

Only a few counts were recorded for this clonotype. This sequence joins TRBV18 and TRBJ2-7, with 10 nucleotides matching TRBD1. CDR1 and CDR2 (germline): KGHSH, LQKENI. This CDR3 is 13 amino acids long. Trimming removed 6 bases from V and 6 bases from J; junction bases left unmatched: 5. DNA of the CDR3: TGTGCCAGCTCGGGACAGGGGCTCTCCGAGCAGTACTTC. Translated: CASSGQGLSEQYF. Combining the CDR3 with reference TRBV18 and TRBJ2-7 gives the whole variable domain NAGVMQNPRHLVRRRGQEARLRCSPMKGHSHVYWYRQLPEEGLKFMVYLQKENIIDESGMPKERFSAEFPKEGPSILRIQQVVRGDSAAYFCASSGQGLSEQYFGPGTRLTVT.

This clonotype was seen a handful of times. V is TRBV20-1 and J is TRBJ2-4, with a weak D call TRBD2 (7 bases). V lost 1 base and J 9 bases, leaving 19 bases between the germline ends. Per germline, CDR1 DFQATT and CDR2 SNEGSKA (reference sequence). This CDR3 has 15 residues. The CDR3 is CSARGRWGGRAIQYF. CDR3 DNA: TGCAGTGCTAGAGGTCGATGGGGGGGCAGGGCCATTCAGTACTTC.

This clonotype has more than one count but fewer than ten. The chain employs TRBV28 and TRBJ1-1, with D maybe TRBD1 (5 bases). In germline, CDR1 is MDHEN, CDR2 SYDVKM. CDR3 length equals 16 residues. V lost 4 bases and J 0 bases, leaving 15 bases between the germline ends. CDR3 sequence: CASSYLGVGLNTEAFF. DNA of the CDR3: TGTGCCAGCAGTTACCTCGGGGTGGGGCTGAACACTGAAGCTTTCTTT.

This clonotype was picked up a small number of times. The V and J genes are TRBV30 and TRBJ1-2; the match to TRBD1 covers 7 bases. V gave up 4 bases and J gave up 2 bases; unmatched junction bases: 7. The CDR3 extends over 14 amino acids. Germline loops: CDR1 GTSNPN, CDR2 SVGIG (reference sequence). The CDR3 bases are TGTGCCTGGATGGGATACAGGGGCAACTATGGCTACACCTTC. Its protein product is CAWMGYRGNYGYTF.

In this sample, this clonotype turned up many times. The CDR3: CASSFPPGLQETQYF. The CDR3 nucleotides are TGTGCCAGCAGTTTTCCCCCGGGGCTCCAAGAGACCCAGTACTTC. V and J are TRBV28 and TRBJ2-5; D is tentatively TRBD1 or TRBD2 (5 bases each). The CDR3 length is 15 residues. Germline CDR1 is MDHEN and CDR2 is SYDVKM. The V end lost 3 bases, the J end lost 1 base, and 12 bases lay between the germline ends.

This rearrangement joins TRBV20-1 to TRBJ1-4; the match to TRBD1 covers 10 bases. CDR1 is DFQATT, CDR2 SNEGSKA, per germline (reference sequence). V lost 0 bases to trimming and J lost 8 bases; unmatched junction nucleotides: 6. The CDR3 has 15 amino acids. The CDR3 DNA is TGCAGTGCTAGAGATCTGGGACAGGGGTGGGAAAAACTGTTTTTT. It yields the protein CSARDLGQGWEKLFF.

The chain uses TRBV3-1 and TRBJ2-7; TRBD2 aligns across 7 bases. The junction had 8 bases not matched to a gene; V was cut back by 0 bases and J by 3 bases. Germline assignment: CDR1 LGHDT and CDR2 YNNKEL (reference sequence). This CDR3 is 16 amino acids long. The DNA of the CDR3 is TGTGCCAGCAGCCAAGATTTGGCTAGCGGAATCTACGAGCAGTACTTC. Translation gives CASSQDLASGIYEQYF.

The V and J genes are TRBV29-1 and TRBJ1-2; 8 bases line up with TRBD1. The CDR3 spans 12 residues. The germline gives CDR1 SQVTM, CDR2 ANQGSEA. Trimming removed 3 bases from V and 8 bases from J; junction bases left unmatched: 5. CDR3 in amino acids: CSVDQGAGGYTF. In DNA form, the CDR3 reads TGCAGCGTTGATCAGGGGGCGGGCGGCTACACCTTC.

The chain couples TRBV6-9 to TRBJ2-5; 8 nucleotides agree with TRBD1. Per the germline V gene, CDR1 is MNHGY and CDR2 is SVAAGI. V lost 3 bases and J lost 3; bases outside the gene matches: 3. This CDR3 has 14 amino acids. This CDR3 is CASSYGTGEETQYF. The CDR3 bases are TGTGCCAGCAGTTACGGGACAGGAGAAGAGACCCAGTACTTC.

This clonotype was observed at least ten times. This chain joins TRBV27 and TRBJ1-3, with 7 positions matching TRBD1. Germline CDR1 and CDR2: MNHEY and SMNVEV (reference sequence). V shed 4 bases, J shed 1 base, and the junction held 4 bases outside the gene matches. The CDR3 loop spans 15 amino acids. The CDR3 spells CASSSLGQSGNTIYF. The CDR3 DNA reads TGTGCCAGCAGTTCCCTGGGACAGTCTGGAAACACCATATATTTT.

The chain has TRBV28 and TRBJ2-1; 9 bases line up with TRBD1. V dropped 4 bases and J dropped 0; count of bases not matched to a gene: 13. This CDR3 is built from 19 residues. In germline, CDR1 is MDHEN, CDR2 SYDVKM. The CDR3 DNA is TGTGCCAGCAGTTCAATTGGGGACAGGGCTCAGAGCTCCTACAATGAGCAGTTCTTC. Its translation is CASSSIGDRAQSSYNEQFF.

J is TRBJ2-1 and V is TRBV6-2 or TRBV6-3, with D uncertain. Between the trimmed V and J ends, which lost 2 bases and 5 bases, there was a span of 4 bases. Germline V gene sequence: CDR1 MNHEY, CDR2 SVGEGT. CDR3 length: 12 amino acids. CDR3 amino acids: CASSYPNNEQFF. CDR3 bases: TGTGCCAGCAGTTACCCTAACAATGAGCAGTTCTTC.

This clonotype was detected only a few times. The chain links TRBV5-4 to TRBJ1-2; 7 nucleotides line up with TRBD1. The CDR3 spans 13 residues. Germline V gene data show CDR1 as SGHNT and CDR2 as YYREEE (reference sequence). V lost 4 bases to trimming and J lost 8 bases; unmatched junction nucleotides: 8. CDR3 region: CASSDSTGTGYTF. The CDR3 DNA sequence: TGTGCCAGCAGCGACTCGACAGGGACCGGCTACACCTTC.

In its sample, this clonotype was seen many times. The chain links TRBV19 to TRBJ2-7; tentatively, D is TRBD1 or TRBD2 (5 bases each). This CDR3 is 14 amino acids long. V gave up 6 bases and J gave up 6 bases, with 18 bases separating them. Germline loops: CDR1 LNHDA, CDR2 SQIVND (reference sequence). The CDR3 reads CASSVNPAGTEQYF. In DNA, the CDR3 is TGTGCCAGTAGCGTCAATCCGGCAGGGACCGAGCAGTACTTC.

In this sample, this clonotype turned up many times. A read error is possible here, since a much larger clone lies one base away. The chain uses TRBV27 and TRBJ1-2; D call uncertain. CDR1 and CDR2 from the germline V gene are MNHEY and SMNVEV (reference sequence). V was cut by 3 bases and J by 0 bases, with 5 bases left in between. The CDR3 has 13 amino acids. Here the CDR3 reads CASSFTANYGYTF. The CDR3 coding sequence is TGTGCCAGCAGTTTCACAGCTAACTATGGCTACACCTTC.

This clonotype has more than one count but fewer than ten. The genes are TRBV18 and TRBJ2-5; possible D gene TRBD1, 5 bases. Germline CDR1 and CDR2: KGHSH and LQKENI. Trimming took off 3 bases at V and 2 bases at J, with 10 bases between the two ends. This CDR3 is built from 14 residues. As DNA, the CDR3 is TGTGCCAGCTCACCTGGAGCAGGGCAAGAGACCCAGTACTTC. Protein sequence: CASSPGAGQETQYF.